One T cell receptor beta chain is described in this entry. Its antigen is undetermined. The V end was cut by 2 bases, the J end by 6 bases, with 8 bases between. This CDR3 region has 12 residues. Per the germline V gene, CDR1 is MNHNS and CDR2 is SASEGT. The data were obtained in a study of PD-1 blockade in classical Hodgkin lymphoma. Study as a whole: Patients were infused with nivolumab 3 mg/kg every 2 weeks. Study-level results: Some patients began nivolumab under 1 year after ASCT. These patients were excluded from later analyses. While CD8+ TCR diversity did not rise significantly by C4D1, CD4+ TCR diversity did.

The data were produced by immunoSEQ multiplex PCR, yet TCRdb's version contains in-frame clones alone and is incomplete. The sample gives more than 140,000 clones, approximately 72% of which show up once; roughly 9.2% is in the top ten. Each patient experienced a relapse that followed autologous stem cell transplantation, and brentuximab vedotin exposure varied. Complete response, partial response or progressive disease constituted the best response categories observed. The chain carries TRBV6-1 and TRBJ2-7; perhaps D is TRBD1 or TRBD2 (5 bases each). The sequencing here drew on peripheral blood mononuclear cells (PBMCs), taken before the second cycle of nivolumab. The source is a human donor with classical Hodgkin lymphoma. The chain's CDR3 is CASSELGTEQYF. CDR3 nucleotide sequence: TGTGCCAGCAGTGAACTGGGGACCGAGCAGTACTTC.